The 16 T cell receptor beta chains listed next were all sequenced from one sample in a study of a mutant IDH1 vaccine in newly diagnosed glioma. No antigen has been identified for these receptors. TCRdb keeps only in-frame clones here, not all; method: immunoSEQ multiplex PCR. The sample records about 81,000 clones, over 75% being singletons. Time point reported: week 23, last vaccination. Topical imiquimod accompanied each vaccine dose, which consisted of 300 ug of mutant IDH1 20-mer peptide. The source was PBMCs, collected from a glioma patient whose treatment included an IDH1 peptide vaccine. Receptors were obtained from a man younger than 40 with glioma. Some clones in this sample may be carry-over from other donors' samples.

This clone was found a few times. V and J are TRBV15 and TRBJ2-6; D gene unclear. Germline CDR1 reads LNHNV; CDR2 reads YYDKDF (reference sequence). V gave up 0 bases and J gave up 0 bases, with 3 bases separating them. The CDR3 length is 15 residues. The CDR3, as DNA: TGTGCCACCAGCAGAGATATCTCTGGGGCCAACGTCCTGACTTTC. Its translation: CATSRDISGANVLTF. Combining the CDR3 with reference TRBV15 and TRBJ2-6 gives the whole variable domain DAMVIQNPRYQVTQFGKPVTLSCSQTLNHNVMYWYQQKSSQAPKLLFHYYDKDFNNEADTPDNFQSRRPNTSFCFLDIRSPGLGDTAMYLCATSRDISGANVLTFGAGSRLTVL.

The rearrangement uses TRBV19 and TRBJ1-3; no reliable D call. The germline V gene encodes CDR1 LNHDA and CDR2 SQIVND (reference sequence). The V end lost 6 bases, the J end lost 3 bases, and 18 bases lay between the germline ends. The CDR3 totals 16 residues. The CDR3 loop reads CASRRLTGEYGNTIYF. CDR3 nucleotides: TGTGCCAGTAGACGCCTGACGGGCGAGTATGGAAACACCATATATTTT.

In DNA, the CDR3 is TGTGCCAGCGCCAAGGACAGGGGGCACTATGGCTACACCTTC. It translates to CASAKDRGHYGYTF. This chain uses TRBV5-4 with TRBJ1-2, with 11 bases identical to TRBD1. This CDR3 region has 14 residues. The J segment lost 3 bases and the V segment lost 7 bases, leaving 5 bases of the junction unmatched. The germline CDR1 and CDR2 sequences are SGHNT and YYREEE (reference sequence).

The chain combines TRBV19 with TRBJ2-6; D not resolved. V lost 1 base, J lost 0 bases, and 7 bases lay in between. Germline lookup yields CDR1 LNHDA and CDR2 SQIVND (reference sequence). The CDR3 contains 16 residues. The CDR3 bases are TGTGCCAGTAGTATAGGTCGGTTCTCTGGGGCCAACGTCCTGACTTTC. As protein: CASSIGRFSGANVLTF.

This chain connects TRBV7-8 to TRBJ1-1, with 7 positions matching TRBD1. The CDR3 is 19 residues long. V lost 1 base, J lost 0 bases, and 14 bases stayed unmatched. Germline V gene sequence: CDR1 SGHVS, CDR2 FQNEAQ. The CDR3 bases are TGTGCCAGCAGCTTAGGGAGGAGACAGGGAATTAGTTTGAACACTGAAGCTTTCTTT. The encoded protein is CASSLGRRQGISLNTEAFF.

This chain connects TRBV30 to TRBJ2-5; 9 bases fit TRBD1. In germline, CDR1 is GTSNPN, CDR2 SVGIG (reference sequence). The CDR3 runs to 16 residues. Trimming took 3 bases from V and 5 from J; bases not matched to a gene: 13. The CDR3 spells CAWRPGTGSSLETQYF. The CDR3, as DNA: TGTGCCTGGAGACCAGGGACAGGGTCGAGTCTCGAGACCCAGTACTTC. The whole variable domain, remainder taken from reference TRBV30 and TRBJ2-5, is SQTIHQWPATLVQPVGSPLSLECTVEGTSNPNLYWYRQAAGRGLQLLFYSVGIGQISSEVPQNLSASRPQDRQFILSSKKLLLSDSGFYLCAWRPGTGSSLETQYFGPGTRLLVL.

The V gene is TRBV4-2, the J gene TRBJ1-3; D perhaps matches TRBD1 (5 bases). The length of the CDR3 is 12 residues. The germline V gene encodes CDR1 LGHNA and CDR2 YNFKEQ. Trimming pared 7 bases from V and 1 base from J, leaving 5 bases between. CDR3 sequence: CASKGSGNTIYF. The CDR3 DNA follows: TGTGCCAGCAAGGGGTCTGGAAACACCATATATTTT.

The chain employs TRBV11-2 and TRBJ1-1; D possibly corresponds to TRBD1 (5 bases). Trimming left V 5 bases short and J 5 bases short, with 15 bases between. The CDR3 is 14 residues long. Looked up from germline, CDR1 is SGHAT and CDR2 is FQNNGV. The CDR3 DNA sequence: TGTGCCAGCAGCATGGACACTAAGAGTACTGAAGCTTTCTTT. The encoded protein is CASSMDTKSTEAFF.

The chain couples TRBV10-3 to TRBJ2-3; 8 nucleotides agree with TRBD1. Germline CDR1 reads ENHRY; CDR2 reads SYGVKD. Losses at the gene ends were 8 bases for V and 2 bases for J; bases not matched to a gene: 3. The length of the CDR3 is 13 residues. Written as DNA, the CDR3 is TGTGCCATCGGTCAGGGGGCCACAGATACGCAGTATTTT. Its translation: CAIGQGATDTQYF.

The V and J genes are TRBV19 and TRBJ1-5; weak D call: TRBD1 (6 bases). Germline V gene sequence: CDR1 LNHDA, CDR2 SQIVND (reference sequence). V was cut by 3 bases and J by 0 bases, with 9 bases left in between. CDR3 length: 15 residues. The CDR3 coding sequence is TGTGCCAGTAGTATCAGGGGACATAGCAATCAGCCCCAGCATTTT. Protein: CASSIRGHSNQPQHF.

This chain joins TRBV5-4 and TRBJ2-1; weak D call: TRBD2 (6 bases). CDR3 size: 14 residues. The germline V gene has CDR1 SGHNT and CDR2 YYREEE (reference sequence). The V end was cut by 4 bases, the J end by 9 bases, with 17 bases between. CDR3 sequence reads: CASSMRTTAGEQFF. The CDR3 DNA is TGTGCCAGCAGCATGCGGACTACCGCCGGTGAGCAGTTCTTC.

V is TRBV23-1 and J is TRBJ1-2, with D possibly being TRBD1 (5 bases). TRBV23-1 is placed among ORFs of uncertain function. The CDR3 has 14 amino acids. Trimming took 7 bases from V and 4 from J, leaving 16 bases between them. CDR3 residues: CASTRTSRTYGYTF. The DNA for the CDR3 is TGCGCCAGCACCCGGACAAGCAGAACCTATGGCTACACCTTC.

The rearrangement joins TRBV28 to TRBJ2-5; D gene ambiguous. Germline V gives CDR1 MDHEN, CDR2 SYDVKM. CDR3 size: 13 residues. Trimming shortened V by 7 bases and J by 4 bases, and 13 bases separated the two germline ends. CDR3 amino acids: CASTPGPAETQYF. As DNA, the CDR3 is TGTGCCAGCACCCCTGGGCCCGCAGAGACCCAGTACTTC.

The chain combines TRBV4-3 with TRBJ1-5, with D unresolved. Deletions cut 0 bases from V and 10 bases from J, with 16 bases between. The germline gives CDR1 LGHNA, CDR2 YSLEER. The CDR3 contains 15 residues. The CDR3 here is CASSQDAGDIIPQHF. CDR3 in DNA: TGCGCCAGCAGCCAAGACGCCGGGGATATCATCCCCCAGCATTTT.

The chain is built from TRBV4-3 and TRBJ2-1; D is uncertain. The CDR3 has 15 residues. Trimming stripped 0 bases from V and 0 bases from J, with 6 bases between. Germline CDR1 LGHNA, CDR2 YSLEER. CDR3 in amino acids: CASSQDFGSYNEQFF. The CDR3 DNA reads as TGCGCCAGCAGCCAAGACTTCGGCTCCTACAATGAGCAGTTCTTC.

The count of this clone is one. The chain uses TRBV18 and TRBJ2-7; D unclear. V was pared by 0 bases and J by 2 bases, with 14 bases between. The CDR3 contains 16 residues. Germline V CDR1 and CDR2: KGHSH, LQKENI. The CDR3: CASSPPVYEAAYEQYF. CDR3 sequence (DNA): TGTGCCAGCTCACCACCGGTGTATGAGGCGGCCTACGAGCAGTACTTC.